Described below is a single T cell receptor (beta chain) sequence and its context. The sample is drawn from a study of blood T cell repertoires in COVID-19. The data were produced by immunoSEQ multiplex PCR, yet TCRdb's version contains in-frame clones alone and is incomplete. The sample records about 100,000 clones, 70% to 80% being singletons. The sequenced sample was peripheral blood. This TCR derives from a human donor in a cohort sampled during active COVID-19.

The CDR3 DNA reads as TGTGCCAGTAGTATGAGTGGAGGGAACCAGCCCCAGCATTTT. It encodes CASSMSGGNQPQHF. The rearrangement joins TRBV19 to TRBJ1-5; no definite D call. Germline CDR1 LNHDA, CDR2 SQIVND (reference sequence). The CDR3 runs to 14 residues. The V and J ends lost 3 bases and 7 bases respectively, with 13 bases between them.